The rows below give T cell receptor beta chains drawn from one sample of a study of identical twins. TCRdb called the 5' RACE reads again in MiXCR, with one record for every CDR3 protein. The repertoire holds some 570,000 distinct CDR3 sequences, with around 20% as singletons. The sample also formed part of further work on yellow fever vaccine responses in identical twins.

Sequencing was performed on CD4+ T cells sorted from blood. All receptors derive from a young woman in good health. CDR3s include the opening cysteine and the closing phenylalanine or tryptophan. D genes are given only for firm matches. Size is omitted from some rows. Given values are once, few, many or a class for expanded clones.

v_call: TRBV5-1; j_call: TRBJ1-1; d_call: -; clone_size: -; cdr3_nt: TGCGCCAGCGGGGGCAGGGAGGGGAACACTGAAGCTTTCTTT; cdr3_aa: CASGGREGNTEAFF
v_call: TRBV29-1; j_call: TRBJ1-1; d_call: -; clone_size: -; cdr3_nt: TGCAGCGTTGTTGAGGGGGTCGCTGAAGCTTTCTTT; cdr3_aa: CSVVEGVAEAFF
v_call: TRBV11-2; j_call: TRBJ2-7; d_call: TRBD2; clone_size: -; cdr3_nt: TGTGCCAGCAGCTTAGATTCTACTAGCGGCCCCTACGAGCAGTACTTC; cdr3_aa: CASSLDSTSGPYEQYF
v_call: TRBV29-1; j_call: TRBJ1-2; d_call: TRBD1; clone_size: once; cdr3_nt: TGCAGCGTTTTGGGGACAGGGGATGGCTACACCTTC; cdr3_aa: CSVLGTGDGYTF
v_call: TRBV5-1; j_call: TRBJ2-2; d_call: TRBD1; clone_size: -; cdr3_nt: TGCGCCAGCAGCTTGAGCGCCGGGACAGGGAGAACCGGGGAGCTGTTTTTT; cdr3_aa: CASSLSAGTGRTGELFF
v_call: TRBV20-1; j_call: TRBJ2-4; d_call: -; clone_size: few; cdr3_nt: TGCAGTGCTAAAGAAACGAGGACCAAAAACATTCAGTACTTC; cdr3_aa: CSAKETRTKNIQYF
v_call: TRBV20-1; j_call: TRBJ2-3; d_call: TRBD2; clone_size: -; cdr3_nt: TGCAGTGCTAGAGGGACTAGCGGGAGTAGTACGCAGTATTTT; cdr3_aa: CSARGTSGSSTQYF
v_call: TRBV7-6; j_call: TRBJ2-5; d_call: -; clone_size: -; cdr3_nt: TGTGCCAGCAGCTTAAGGAGGGTTACAGGGGAAGAGACCCAGTACTTC; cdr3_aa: CASSLRRVTGEETQYF
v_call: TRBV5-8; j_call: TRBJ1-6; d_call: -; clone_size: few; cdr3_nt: TGTGCCAGCAGCTTGGGGGGACAAAATTCACCCCTCCACTTT; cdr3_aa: CASSLGGQNSPLHF
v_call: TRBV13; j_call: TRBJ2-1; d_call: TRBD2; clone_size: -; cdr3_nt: TGTGCCAGCAATCGCCCAATCCGCGGGGGGTACGTTGAGCAGTTCTTC; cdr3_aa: CASNRPIRGGYVEQFF
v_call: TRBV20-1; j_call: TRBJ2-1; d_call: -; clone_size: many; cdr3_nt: TGCAGTGCTAGAACTCCGGGCCGGGACAATGAGCAGTTCTTC; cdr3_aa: CSARTPGRDNEQFF
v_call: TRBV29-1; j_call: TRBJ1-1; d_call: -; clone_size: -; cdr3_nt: TGCAGCGTTGCCTCCGTTACACGTGTTCGCGAGGCTTTCTTT; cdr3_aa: CSVASVTRVREAFF
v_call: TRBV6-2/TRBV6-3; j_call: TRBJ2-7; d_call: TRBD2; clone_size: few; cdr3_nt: TGTGCCAGCAGTTACTCGATGGGTGGCGGGAGGTACGAGCAGTACTTC; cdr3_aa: CASSYSMGGGRYEQYF
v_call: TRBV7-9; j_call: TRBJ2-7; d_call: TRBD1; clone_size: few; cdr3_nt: TGTGCCAGCAGCTTCGGACAGGGGAACTACGAGCAGTACTTC; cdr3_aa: CASSFGQGNYEQYF
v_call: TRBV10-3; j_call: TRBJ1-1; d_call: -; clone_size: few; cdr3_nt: TGTGCCATCAGTGAGTTCCCGAGGGGGGGCAACACTGAAGCTTTCTTT; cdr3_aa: CAISEFPRGGNTEAFF
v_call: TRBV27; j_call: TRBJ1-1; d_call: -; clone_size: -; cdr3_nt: TGTGCCAGCAGCCGCGTCCGGGGCGCTGAAGCTTTCTTT; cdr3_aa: CASSRVRGAEAFF
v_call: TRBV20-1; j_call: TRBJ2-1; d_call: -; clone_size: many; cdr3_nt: TGCAGTGCTCGGAGGTACAATGAGCAGTTCTTC; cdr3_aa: CSARRYNEQFF